The 19 T cell receptor beta chains reported below all come from one sample, sequenced in a study of tumor and adjacent non-tumor tissue in lung cancer. A modified ARM-PCR protocol with three rounds of nested PCR amplified TCRbeta. TCRdb reprocessed the multiplex PCR reads via MiXCR and lists one record per CDR3 protein. The table shows 60,000 or so distinct CDR3 sequences, with about 55% occurring only once. No cell sorting was done before RNA was extracted from the tissue. This non-tumor lung sample came from over 3 cm beyond the tumor edge. Sequencing used distant non-tumor lung tissue. These receptors were taken from a man aged 70 or older with non-small cell lung cancer.

A remark on this clonotype: One end of the junction varies from germline; a read error may be responsible. The V and J genes are TRBV6-1 and TRBJ2-7; TRBD1 might be the D (6 bases). The CDR3 contains 15 residues. Germline V gene sequence: CDR1 MNHNS, CDR2 SASEGT. The CDR3 DNA follows: TGTGCCAACAGTGAAGGTCAGGGGAGCTCCTACGGGCAGTACTTC. This encodes CANSEGQGSSYGQYF.

With respect to this clonotype: A much larger clone differs by one base, so this may be a read error. The J gene is TRBJ2-7, the V gene TRBV5-5; TRBD2 aligns across 7 bases. There are 15 residues in the CDR3. V dropped 4 bases and J dropped 6; count of bases not matched to a gene: 13. Germline CDR1 reads SGHKS; CDR2 reads YYEKEE (reference sequence). CDR3 bases: TGTGCCAGCAGCCGGCTGGGGGGGAAACTAAGCGAGCAGTACTTC. It codes for CASSRLGGKLSEQYF.

The V gene is TRBV18, the J gene TRBJ2-5; D is possibly TRBD2 (5 bases). The V and J ends lost 3 bases and 1 base respectively, with 6 bases between them. Looked up from germline, CDR1 is KGHSH and CDR2 is LQKENI. This CDR3 spans 13 amino acids. CDR3 in DNA: TGTGCCAGCTCACCGACTACCCAAGAGACCCAGTACTTC. Its protein product is CASSPTTQETQYF.

The chain combines TRBV14 with TRBJ2-5; no definite D call. The CDR3 contains 15 residues. In germline, CDR1 is SGHDN, CDR2 FVKESK. The V and J ends lost 0 bases and 5 bases respectively, with 13 bases between them. CDR3 coding DNA: TGTGCCAGCAGCCAAGATAGTGTAAGGCAGGAGACCCAGTACTTC. This translates into CASSQDSVRQETQYF.

This clonotype appeared many times. This chain connects TRBV6-1 to TRBJ1-3, with D uncertain. The V end was cut by 3 bases, the J end by 6 bases, with 15 bases between. The CDR3 runs to 15 residues. CDR1 is MNHNS, CDR2 SASEGT, per germline. CDR3 sequence (DNA): TGTGCCAGCAGTGACCTAGGGAAGCAGCCAAACACCATATATTTT. Translation: CASSDLGKQPNTIYF.

V usage is TRBV29-1 and J usage is TRBJ2-2; 12 bases are shared with TRBD2. CDR1 and CDR2 from the germline V gene are SQVTM and ANQGSEA. The CDR3 covers 14 residues. J was trimmed by 8 bases and V by 7 bases; bases with no gene match: 8. The CDR3 DNA reads as TGCAGCGCCAGGACTAGCGGGACCGCAGGGGAGCTGTTTTTT. Its translation is CSARTSGTAGELFF.

Worth noting for this clonotype: One end of the junction does not line up with germline, which may come from a read error. The chain uses TRBV7-9 and TRBJ2-3; 7 bases are a match to TRBD2. Germline V gene data show CDR1 as SEHNR and CDR2 as FQNEAQ (reference sequence). This CDR3 spans 17 amino acids. This chain's CDR3 is CASRLGGLAASTDTQYF. CDR3 bases: TGTGCCAGCAGGTTAGGAGGGCTAGCGGCCTCCACAGATACGCAGTATTTT.

This clonotype came up a few times. It may be a read error: a sequence one base away is much more abundant. It is likely a read error, because the conserved phenylalanine at the end of the CDR3 is missing. This sequence joins TRBV6-1 and TRBJ1-5; TRBD1 agrees at 11 bases. CDR1 MNHNS and CDR2 SASEGT come from the germline V gene. The CDR3 has 14 residues. V trimming: 7 bases; J trimming: 4 bases; junction bases outside the gene matches: 3. The CDR3 DNA follows: TGTGCCAGCACGGACAGGGGGCGAAATCAGCCCCAGCATCTT. Translation gives CASTDRGRNQPQHL.

Notes on this clonotype: The junction and the germline gene differ at one end; a read error may be behind it. The V gene is TRBV10-3, the J gene TRBJ2-1; no definite D call. CDR1 and CDR2 from the germline V gene are ENHRY and SYGVKD. The CDR3 covers 11 residues. The CDR3 here is CAAAVGNKQLF. CDR3 sequence (DNA): TGTGCCGCCGCCGTAGGCAATAAGCAGCTCTTC.

This clonotype was detected only a few times. This chain connects TRBV30 to TRBJ1-1; no clear D. The CDR3 extends over 13 amino acids. V was clipped by 3 bases and J by 4 bases, with 12 bases between them. In germline, CDR1 is GTSNPN, CDR2 SVGIG (reference sequence). The CDR3 region has the DNA TGTGCCTGGAGGGCCATTGGGATCACTGAAGCTTTCTTT. As protein: CAWRAIGITEAFF.

In the case of this clonotype: An end of the junction differs from the germline gene, which may be a read error. The chain recombines TRBV5-8 with TRBJ1-2; no reliable D call. Germline V gene data show CDR1 as SGHTS and CDR2 as YDEGEE. There are 12 residues in the CDR3. The CDR3 region is CASSLKGYGYTF. The DNA for the CDR3 is TGTGCCAGTAGCTTAAAGGGCTATGGCTACACCTTC.

With respect to this clonotype: At one boundary the junction diverges from the germline segment, which might be a read error. This sequence joins TRBV6-5 and TRBJ1-6; the D is unclear. The CDR3 is 13 residues long. From germline, CDR1 is MNHEY and CDR2 SVGAGI. CDR3 residues: CASSYHRNSPLYF. Written as DNA, the CDR3 is TGTGCCAGCAGTTATCACCGAAATTCACCCCTCTACTTT.

Concerning this clonotype: Because the CDR3 is missing its conserved closing phenylalanine or tryptophan, this is likely a read error. Because the CDR3's place on the DNA is in doubt, the DNA is left out and the CDR3 is given as listed by TCRdb. The chain uses TRBV5-4 and TRBJ2-1; TRBD1 is the table's D call and was not checked against the DNA. Per the germline V gene, CDR1 is SGHNT and CDR2 is YYREEE (reference sequence). The CDR3 is 15 amino acids long, termini counted. CDR3 in amino acids: CASSLDRGVRNEQFL.

This clonotype occurred a few times. The rearrangement links TRBV28 to TRBJ2-1; TRBD2 matches at 9 bases. V was clipped by 8 bases and J by 8 bases; unmatched bases: 22. The CDR3 is 18 residues long. Germline CDR1 reads MDHEN; CDR2 reads SYDVKM. The CDR3 DNA reads as TGTGCCAGCGACCCAAGGCGCGGGGGGGCCTGGATGTTCTATGAGCAGTTCTTC. Translated: CASDPRRGGAWMFYEQFF. The full variable domain, completed using reference TRBV28 and TRBJ2-1, is DVKVTQSSRYLVKRTGEKVFLECVQDMDHENMFWYRQDPGLGLRLIYFSYDVKMKEKGDIPEGYSVSREKKERFSLILESASTNQTSMYLCASDPRRGGAWMFYEQFFGPGTRLTVL.

With respect to this clonotype: As the CDR3 is not closed by the conserved phenylalanine or tryptophan, this likely results from a read error. Because the CDR3's place on the DNA is in doubt, the DNA is left out and the CDR3 is given as listed by TCRdb. The CDR3 spells CASSSTGGHRPQHY. The chain links TRBV12-3 or TRBV12-4 to TRBJ1-5; the table's D gene call, TRBD1, was not cross checked with the DNA. The CDR3 comprises 14 residues, both ends counted.

The V gene is TRBV20-1, the J gene TRBJ2-1, with D perhaps TRBD1 or TRBD2 (5 bases each). Germline V gene lookup returns CDR1 DFQATT and CDR2 SNEGSKA (reference sequence). The CDR3 covers 13 residues. Trimming pared 8 bases from V and 8 bases from J, leaving 19 bases between. The CDR3 spells CSLVGTTAHEQFF. The CDR3 DNA sequence: TGCAGTCTCGTTGGGACGACGGCCCATGAGCAGTTCTTC.

The chain employs TRBV11-2 and TRBJ2-5; 8 nucleotides agree with TRBD1. Per germline, CDR1 SGHAT and CDR2 FQNNGV. This CDR3 is 16 amino acids long. The CDR3 region has the DNA TGTATCAGCAGTTTAGTCGACAGGGGATTGGGAGAGACCCAGTACTTC. Translating gives CISSLVDRGLGETQYF.

With regard to this clonotype: A much larger clone lies one base from this, so it may be a read error. V usage is TRBV4-1 and J usage is TRBJ2-2; no clear D. The CDR3 is made up of 14 amino acids. With 0 bases removed from V and 12 bases from J, the gap between germline ends came to 14 bases. The germline V gene encodes CDR1 MGHRA and CDR2 YSYEKL. CDR3: CASSQDRVEGKLFF. CDR3 sequence (DNA): TGCGCCAGCAGCCAAGATCGGGTTGAAGGGAAGCTGTTTTTT.

This chain connects TRBV20-1 to TRBJ2-1; 10 bases map to TRBD2. CDR3 length: 16 residues. Germline CDR1 reads DFQATT; CDR2 reads SNEGSKA (reference sequence). V trimming: 0 bases; J trimming: 3 bases; junction bases outside the gene matches: 5. CDR3 DNA sequence: TGCAGTGCTAGAGATCCAGCGGGAGGGGACTACAATGAGCAGTTCTTC. Protein: CSARDPAGGDYNEQFF.